This T cell receptor (beta chain) was sequenced in a study of PD-1 blockade in classical Hodgkin lymphoma. Whole-study context: Intravenous infusions of nivolumab 3 mg/kg reached patients every 2 weeks.

This clone was counted a few times. V shed 7 bases and J shed 5 bases, with 12 bases lying between them. Germline loops: CDR1 MNHEY, CDR2 SVGAGI. The CDR3 has 14 amino acids. The repertoire was sequenced with immunoSEQ multiplex PCR; TCRdb's copy has only in-frame clones and lacks some. The sample consists of roughly 50,000 clones, 80% of them appearing once. Every single patient, without exception, relapsed after autologous stem cell transplantation, and brentuximab vedotin exposure varied. The gene calls are TRBV6-5 and TRBJ1-6, with TRBD1 as a possible D gene (5 bases). The sequences come from peripheral blood mononuclear cells (PBMCs), collected before the second cycle of nivolumab. The origin of this receptor is a human donor with classical Hodgkin lymphoma. CDR3 DNA: TGTGCCAGCAAAGGGGACGCAAATAATTCACCCCTCCACTTT. It encodes CASKGDANNSPLHF.